Shown below are 18 T cell receptor beta chains from a single sample sequenced in a study of long-term antiretroviral therapy in people with HIV. It was version v3.0 of the immunoSEQ assay that was run at survey level. The table came from immunoSEQ multiplex PCR; TCRdb's copy has only in-frame clones and leaves some out. The sample holds about 24,000 clones, 80% to 90% seen once. The specimen was unsorted PBMCs, collected 1.8 years before starting antiretroviral therapy. The receptors shown here come from a man aged 50-60 years with HIV.

In this sample, this clone turned up a few times. The CDR3 spells CASSEAGEYGYTF. In DNA form, the CDR3 reads TGTGCCAGCAGTGAAGCTGGGGAGTATGGCTACACCTTC. The gene calls are TRBV6-1 and TRBJ1-2; D remains ambiguous. CDR1 and CDR2 from the germline V gene are MNHNS and SASEGT. The CDR3 is 13 amino acids. Trimming pared 0 bases from V and 5 bases from J, leaving 7 bases between.

This clone was detected once. This sequence joins TRBV29-1 and TRBJ1-6; 11 nucleotides align to TRBD1. The CDR3 runs to 14 residues. Germline loops: CDR1 SQVTM, CDR2 ANQGSEA. The J segment lost 6 bases and the V segment lost 6 bases, leaving 4 bases of the junction unmatched. In nucleotides, the CDR3 is TGCAGCGTCGGGACAGGGGGAATTAATTCACCCCTCCACTTT. Translation gives CSVGTGGINSPLHF.

Concerning this clone: Its ends do not fully match the called genes, so a read error is possible. This chain links TRBV5-1 with TRBJ1-2; possibly TRBD1 for D (5 bases). The germline gives CDR1 SGHRS, CDR2 YFSETQ. This CDR3 contains 14 residues. The CDR3 spells CASNLEAGNYGYTF. In nucleotides, the CDR3 is TGCGCCAGCAACTTGGAGGCAGGGAATTATGGCTACACCTTC.

V and J are TRBV5-1 and TRBJ2-1; D gene ambiguous. V dropped 0 bases and J dropped 3 bases, with 10 bases sitting between them. CDR3 length: 15 amino acids. Germline lookup yields CDR1 SGHRS and CDR2 YFSETQ. The CDR3 nucleotides read TGCGCCAGCAGCTTGGTACAGACGATCTACAATGAGCAGTTCTTC. It yields the protein CASSLVQTIYNEQFF.

The chain couples TRBV5-6 to TRBJ2-5; 8 positions match TRBD2. The ends lost 6 bases at V and 1 base at J; junction bases unmatched: 2. The germline V gene has CDR1 SGHDT and CDR2 YYEEEE. The CDR3 contains 13 residues. CDR3 nucleotide sequence: TGTGCCAGCACCCGGGGGGGCCAAGAGACCCAGTACTTC. Residues: CASTRGGQETQYF. Using reference TRBV5-6 and TRBJ2-5 for the parts outside the CDR3, the full variable domain is DAGVTQSPTHLIKTRGQQVTLRCSPKSGHDTVSWYQQALGQGPQFIFQYYEEEERQRGNFPDRFSGHQFPNYSSELNVNALLLGDSALYLCASTRGGQETQYFGPGTRLLVL.

The J gene is TRBJ2-5, the V gene TRBV11-3, with D possibly TRBD2 on 6 matching bases. Germline CDR1 SGHNT, CDR2 YENEEA. This CDR3 is built from 14 residues. V was clipped by 5 bases and J by 5 bases, with 15 bases between them. The CDR3 coding sequence is TGTGCCAGCAGCGAAAGTCGGGGGAGCGAGACCCAGTACTTC. Protein product: CASSESRGSETQYF.

The chain has TRBV11-2 and TRBJ2-3; TRBD2 is a possible D gene (6 bases). The CDR3 runs 14 residues. Per germline, CDR1 SGHAT and CDR2 FQNNGV. Trimming cost V 1 base and J 10 bases, with 15 bases left between them. The CDR3 nucleotides are TGTGCCAGCAGCTTAGGGCGGGGTAGTCCCTCGCAGTATTTT. This translates into CASSLGRGSPSQYF. Together with reference TRBV11-2 and TRBJ2-3, the CDR3 gives the full variable domain: EAGVAQSPRYKIIEKRQSVAFWCNPISGHATLYWYQQILGQGPKLLIQFQNNGVVDDSQLPKDRFSAERLKGVDSTLKIQPAKLEDSAVYLCASSLGRGSPSQYFGPGTRLTVL.

This clone was seen a single time. This chain uses TRBV2 with TRBJ2-2; 7 bases map to TRBD2. Germline trimming cut 6 bases from V and 4 bases from J; bases unmatched to any gene: 14. The CDR3 is made up of 17 amino acids. CDR1 and CDR2 (germline): SNHLY, FYNNEI. The CDR3 loop reads CASSERAGEISTGELFF. The CDR3 DNA is TGTGCCAGCAGCGAAAGGGCGGGAGAAATTAGCACCGGGGAGCTGTTTTTT.

The rearrangement joins TRBV11-2 to TRBJ2-7; D is unclear. The CDR3 runs to 17 residues. V lost 5 bases and J lost 3, with 23 bases in between. Germline V gene sequence: CDR1 SGHAT, CDR2 FQNNGV. DNA of the CDR3: TGTGCCAGCAGCCCTACGTCGGGTTCCCGAATTGACTACGAGCAGTACTTC. This gives the protein CASSPTSGSRIDYEQYF.

The genes are TRBV19 and TRBJ2-5, with 11 nucleotides matching TRBD1. V lost 7 bases and J lost 5; bases outside the gene matches: 9. CDR1 and CDR2 from the germline V gene are LNHDA and SQIVND (reference sequence). The CDR3 covers 15 residues. The CDR3 DNA reads as TGTGCCAGTAAGGAACGGACAGGGGGCTTCGAGACCCAGTACTTC. It translates to CASKERTGGFETQYF.

The V call is TRBV7-9, the J call TRBJ2-1; D unresolved. V gave up 2 bases and J gave up 2 bases, with 16 bases separating them. The CDR3 is made up of 17 amino acids. Germline V CDR1 and CDR2: SEHNR, FQNEAQ (reference sequence). The CDR3 coding sequence is TGTGCCAGCAGCTTAAGAAGCCCCCGAAACACCTACAATGAGCAGTTCTTC. Protein: CASSLRSPRNTYNEQFF.

This clone appeared a single time. The rearrangement joins TRBV7-3 to TRBJ2-5; D remains ambiguous. The V gene's germline CDR1 is SGHTA and CDR2 FQGTGA. This CDR3 is 13 amino acids long. The V gene lost 1 base and the J gene lost 5 bases, with 8 bases spanning the gap. CDR3: CASSLNSDETQYF. Written as DNA, the CDR3 is TGTGCCAGCAGCTTAAACTCGGATGAGACCCAGTACTTC.

The chain is built from TRBV5-5 and TRBJ1-1; D is unclear. V gave up 2 bases and J gave up 4 bases, with 3 bases separating them. The CDR3 sequence is 11 residues long. In germline, CDR1 is SGHKS, CDR2 YYEKEE (reference sequence). The DNA of the CDR3 is TGTGCCAGCAGCTTCGGCACTGAAGCTTTCTTT. Protein sequence: CASSFGTEAFF.

The chain is built from TRBV18 and TRBJ2-2; possible D gene TRBD1, 6 bases. Germline CDR1 KGHSH, CDR2 LQKENI. This CDR3 is built from 14 residues. The V end lost 2 bases, the J end lost 9 bases, and 13 bases lay between the germline ends. DNA of the CDR3: TGTGCCAGCTCACCAATAGGGGGAGACCGGGAGCTGTTTTTT. Its protein product is CASSPIGGDRELFF.

A few counts support this clone. V is TRBV18 and J is TRBJ2-7; 7 bases fit TRBD1. Germline V gene sequence: CDR1 KGHSH, CDR2 LQKENI. Trimming removed 2 bases from V and 2 bases from J; junction bases left unmatched: 3. The length of the CDR3 is 14 residues. The CDR3 DNA reads TGTGCCAGCTCACCAGGTGACAGGGCCTACGAGCAGTACTTC. Its protein product is CASSPGDRAYEQYF.

V is TRBV5-1 and J is TRBJ1-6; TRBD1 matches 7 bases. This CDR3 has 15 amino acids. The junction had 11 bases not matched to a gene; V was cut back by 4 bases and J by 10 bases. Germline CDR1 is SGHRS and CDR2 is YFSETQ. CDR3 nucleotides: TGCGCCAGCAGCCCCCTTACAGGGGTAGAATCACCCCTCCACTTT. It is translated as CASSPLTGVESPLHF.

This chain links TRBV18 with TRBJ2-2; the D gene is possibly TRBD1 (5 bases). There are 15 residues in the CDR3. V was pared by 3 bases and J by 7 bases, with 15 bases between. The V gene's germline CDR1 is KGHSH and CDR2 LQKENI. CDR3 bases: TGTGCCAGCTCACCCCAGGCAGGGAATGGCGGGGAGCTGTTTTTT. Amino acids: CASSPQAGNGGELFF.

V gene TRBV5-8 combines with J gene TRBJ2-5; a weak D match, TRBD2 (7 bases). V was trimmed by 4 bases and J by 2 bases, leaving 15 bases between them. This CDR3 has 15 residues. The germline V gene has CDR1 SGHTS and CDR2 YDEGEE. CDR3 DNA: TGTGCCAGCAGCCCGAGGGGGAGGGGGCAAGAGACCCAGTACTTC. It is translated as CASSPRGRGQETQYF. Full variable domain (rest looked up from reference TRBV5-8 and TRBJ2-5): EAGVTQSPTHLIKTRGQQATLRCSPISGHTSVYWYQQALGLGLQFLLWYDEGEERNRGNFPPRFSGRQFPNYSSELNVNALELEDSALYLCASSPRGRGQETQYFGPGTRLLVL.